This TCR beta chain was observed in a study of control samples from healthy donors and cancer patients. The data were produced by immunoSEQ multiplex PCR, yet TCRdb's version contains in-frame clones alone and is incomplete. The table records about 130,000 clones, about 90% of them present only once. Input material: blood. The receptor's source is a man younger than 35 in good health.

In DNA, the CDR3 is TGTGCCATCAGCCATGGACAGGGTAACACTGAAGCTTTCTTT. This translates into CAISHGQGNTEAFF. The J gene is TRBJ1-1, the V gene TRBV10-3; TRBD1 matches at 8 bases. The trim removed 6 bases at V and 2 bases at J, leaving 5 bases unmatched. The CDR3 has 14 residues. Per the germline V gene, CDR1 is ENHRY and CDR2 is SYGVKD.